A selection of T cell receptor beta chains follows, all from one sample in a study of blood T cell repertoires in COVID-19. This table comes from immunoSEQ multiplex PCR, and its TCRdb copy is limited to in-frame clones, with some not included. Of some 190,000 clones listed, 70% to 80% are singletons. The sequencing input was peripheral blood. The origin of the receptors is a woman in her 50s with acute or convalescent COVID-19. The CDR3 runs from the conserved cysteine through the conserved F or W. Fields, in order: J gene, V gene, D gene, clone size, CDR3 protein, CDR3 DNA. D genes are given only for firm matches. Not all rows give a size; the values are once, few, many and, for expanded clones, a class.

TRBJ2-1 TRBV5-4 TRBD2 few CASSFGGTSGGNEQFF TGTGCCAGCAGCTTTGGTGGGACTAGCGGGGGAAATGAGCAGTTCTTC
TRBJ1-5 TRBV28 TRBD1 NA CASRVLRTGGNQPQHF TGTGCCAGCAGGGTCCTTAGGACAGGCGGCAATCAGCCCCAGCATTTT
TRBJ1-2 TRBV28 TRBD1 NA CASSWGAGGTYGYTF TGTGCCAGCAGTTGGGGGGCAGGGGGAACCTATGGCTACACCTTC
TRBJ2-1 TRBV6-2/TRBV6-3 TRBD2 NA CASSLRGAGGSMGQFF TGTGCCAGCAGCCTCCGGGGAGCGGGAGGATCAATGGGGCAGTTCTTC
TRBJ1-4 TRBV6-5 TRBD1 NA CASRRGRGEKLFF TGTGCCAGCAGGAGGGGGCGGGGTGAAAAACTGTTTTTT
TRBJ2-1 TRBV11-2 TRBD1 NA CASSENRGREQFF TGTGCCAGCAGCGAAAACAGGGGACGTGAGCAGTTCTTC
TRBJ1-2 TRBV10-3 NA NA CAISRDIEGYTF TGTGCCATCAGTCGGGACATAGAAGGCTACACCTTC
TRBJ1-1 TRBV7-2 NA NA CASSLRQSTEAFF TGTGCCAGCAGCTTGAGACAGTCCACTGAAGCTTTCTTT
TRBJ2-7 TRBV10-1 TRBD2 NA CASSGTSGSYEQYF TGCGCCAGCAGTGGGACTAGCGGGTCCTACGAGCAGTACTTC
TRBJ1-5 TRBV28 TRBD1 NA CASSFQDRGANQPQHF TGTGCCAGCAGTTTTCAGGACAGGGGTGCCAATCAGCCCCAGCATTTT
TRBJ2-1 TRBV10-3 NA NA CAISAGGSNEQFF TGTGCCATCAGTGCGGGGGGCTCGAATGAGCAGTTCTTC
TRBJ2-7 TRBV30 NA once CAWSLDRYEQYF TGTGCCTGGAGTCTTGACAGATACGAGCAGTACTTC
TRBJ2-1 TRBV18 NA NA CASSPRRDSEEQFF TGTGCCAGCTCACCCCGGAGAGATTCGGAGGAGCAGTTCTTC
TRBJ2-2 TRBV5-1 TRBD2 NA CASSFIAGGPTGELFF TGCGCCAGCAGCTTTATAGCGGGGGGGCCGACCGGGGAGCTGTTTTTT
TRBJ2-5 TRBV29-1 NA NA CSGSLQETQYF TGCAGCGGGAGCCTACAAGAGACCCAGTACTTC
TRBJ2-1 TRBV5-1 TRBD2 NA CASSLTSGVGIGQFF TGCGCCAGCAGCTTAACTAGCGGAGTGGGGATTGGGCAGTTCTTC
TRBJ2-4 TRBV19 TRBD2 NA CASSIEVSGSNIQYF TGTGCCAGTAGTATTGAGGTTAGCGGGAGTAACATTCAGTACTTC
TRBJ2-7 TRBV7-8 TRBD1 NA CASSLGGGDSTYEQYF TGTGCCAGCAGCTTAGGGGGTGGGGACAGTACCTACGAGCAGTACTTC
TRBJ2-7 TRBV28 TRBD1 NA CASSLGTGPYEQYF TGTGCCAGCAGCCTAGGGACAGGTCCCTACGAGCAGTACTTC
TRBJ2-2 TRBV28 NA once CASGHYREIGELFF TGTGCCAGCGGGCACTACCGGGAGATCGGGGAGCTGTTTTTT
TRBJ2-2 TRBV9 TRBD1 NA CASSGPGQGNTGELFF TGTGCCAGCAGCGGACCGGGACAGGGGAACACCGGGGAGCTGTTTTTT
TRBJ2-7 TRBV28 TRBD1 NA CASQKGQPYEQYF TGTGCCAGTCAAAAGGGACAGCCCTACGAGCAGTACTTC
TRBJ1-1 TRBV6-5 NA NA CASNPRGETTEAFF TGTGCCAGCAACCCCCGCGGGGAAACCACTGAAGCTTTCTTT
TRBJ2-7 TRBV5-1 NA NA CASGPRGPTYEQYF TGCGCCAGCGGCCCCCGTGGTCCAACCTACGAGCAGTACTTC
TRBJ1-2 TRBV7-2 NA few CASSFQSGQGNYGYTF TGTGCCAGCAGCTTCCAATCGGGCCAGGGAAACTATGGCTACACCTTC
TRBJ2-7 TRBV11-2 NA NA CASSLGITLNEQYF TGTGCCAGCAGCTTAGGTATAACTCTAAACGAGCAGTACTTC
TRBJ1-6 TRBV19 TRBD1 NA CASSTGGWNSPLHF TGTGCCAGTAGTACAGGGGGCTGGAACTCACCCCTCCACTTT
TRBJ1-2 TRBV2 NA NA CASSKQDNYGYTF TGTGCCAGCAGTAAACAGGACAACTATGGCTACACCTTC
TRBJ1-1 TRBV19 NA NA CASSIVGGRTEAFF TGTGCCAGTAGTATTGTCGGGGGTAGGACTGAAGCTTTCTTT
TRBJ1-3 TRBV10-3 TRBD1 NA CAIRGTGGGNTIYF TGTGCCATCAGAGGGACAGGGGGCGGAAACACCATATATTTT
TRBJ2-2 TRBV6-5 TRBD1 NA CASSRTGANTGELFF TGTGCCAGCAGTCGGACAGGGGCGAACACCGGGGAGCTGTTTTTT
TRBJ1-6 TRBV7-6 NA NA CASSAGPGSNSPLHF TGTGCCAGCAGCGCGGGCCCCGGCAGTAATTCACCCCTCCACTTT
TRBJ1-6 TRBV6-5 NA NA CASSRTSRTDSPLHF TGTGCCAGCAGTCGAACTAGTAGGACGGATTCACCCCTCCACTTT
TRBJ1-6 TRBV11-3 TRBD1 NA CASSFPGQGAHNSPLHF TGTGCCAGCAGCTTCCCCGGACAGGGGGCGCACAATTCACCCCTCCACTTT
TRBJ2-3 TRBV13 TRBD2 NA CARTEGLAGADTQYF TGTGCCAGGACCGAGGGACTAGCGGGAGCCGATACGCAGTATTTT
TRBJ1-1 TRBV24-1 NA NA CATSTSRSSEAFF TGTGCCACCAGTACCAGTCGGAGTTCTGAAGCTTTCTTT
TRBJ2-1 TRBV6-5 TRBD1 NA CASRTLRGTEQFF TGTGCCAGCAGGACTCTCAGGGGGACTGAGCAGTTCTTC
TRBJ2-3 TRBV24-1 TRBD1 few CATSVTGVSDTQYF TGTGCCACCAGCGTTACAGGGGTATCAGATACGCAGTATTTT
TRBJ1-1 TRBV20-1 NA NA CSASSGNTEAFF TGCAGTGCTAGTTCGGGGAACACTGAAGCTTTCTTT
TRBJ1-2 TRBV9 NA NA CASSLRQVNYGYTF TGTGCCAGCAGTCTAAGACAGGTGAACTATGGCTACACCTTC
TRBJ1-6 TRBV18 TRBD1 once CASSTGTGENSPLHF TGTGCCAGCTCAACCGGGACAGGGGAAAATTCACCCCTCCACTTT
TRBJ2-2 TRBV28 TRBD1 NA CASSGRDRARTGELFF TGTGCCAGCAGCGGCCGGGACAGGGCGAGAACCGGGGAGCTGTTTTTT
TRBJ2-7 TRBV6-2/TRBV6-3 TRBD1 NA CASSPTGGWGEQYF TGTGCCAGCAGCCCGACAGGGGGCTGGGGGGAGCAGTACTTC
TRBJ1-2 TRBV27 TRBD1 NA CASSPLRQGSGYTF TGTGCCAGCAGCCCCCTTAGACAGGGGTCTGGCTACACCTTC
TRBJ1-3 TRBV11-2 NA NA CASSLDPGSGNTIYF TGTGCCAGCAGCTTAGATCCAGGGTCTGGAAACACCATATATTTT
TRBJ2-4 TRBV15 TRBD2 NA CATSGGTSGKNIQYF TGTGCCACCAGCGGCGGGACTAGCGGGAAAAACATTCAGTACTTC
TRBJ2-1 TRBV6-2/TRBV6-3 TRBD2 NA CASSGRAGISYNEQFF TGTGCCAGCAGTGGGAGAGCGGGGATATCCTACAATGAGCAGTTCTTC
TRBJ2-5 TRBV6-2/TRBV6-3 NA NA CASSGWQETQYF TGTGCCAGCAGTGGCTGGCAAGAGACCCAGTACTTC
TRBJ1-5 TRBV19 NA once CASSTQGGASNQPQHF TGTGCCAGTAGTACCCAAGGGGGGGCCAGCAATCAGCCCCAGCATTTT
TRBJ1-2 TRBV5-1 TRBD1 NA CASSLDRGLGGYTF TGCGCCAGCAGCCTGGACAGGGGGCTGGGTGGCTACACCTTC
TRBJ2-2 TRBV27 TRBD2 NA CASSFGLAGAGELFF TGTGCCAGCAGTTTTGGACTAGCGGGTGCCGGGGAGCTGTTTTTT
TRBJ2-1 TRBV27 TRBD2 NA CASSFFSGGTLYNEQFF TGTGCCAGCAGTTTTTTCAGCGGGGGGACCTTGTACAATGAGCAGTTCTTC
TRBJ2-5 TRBV15 TRBD2 NA CATSSLTSGRVETQYF TGTGCCACCAGCAGCCTGACTAGCGGGAGGGTAGAGACCCAGTACTTC
TRBJ1-3 TRBV3-1/TRBV3-2 TRBD1 NA CASSQGTGVGNTIYF TGTGCCAGCAGCCAAGGGACAGGGGTTGGAAACACCATATATTTT
TRBJ1-6 TRBV27 TRBD1 NA CASSYGTGSYNSPLHF TGTGCCAGCAGTTATGGGACAGGGTCCTATAATTCACCCCTCCACTTT